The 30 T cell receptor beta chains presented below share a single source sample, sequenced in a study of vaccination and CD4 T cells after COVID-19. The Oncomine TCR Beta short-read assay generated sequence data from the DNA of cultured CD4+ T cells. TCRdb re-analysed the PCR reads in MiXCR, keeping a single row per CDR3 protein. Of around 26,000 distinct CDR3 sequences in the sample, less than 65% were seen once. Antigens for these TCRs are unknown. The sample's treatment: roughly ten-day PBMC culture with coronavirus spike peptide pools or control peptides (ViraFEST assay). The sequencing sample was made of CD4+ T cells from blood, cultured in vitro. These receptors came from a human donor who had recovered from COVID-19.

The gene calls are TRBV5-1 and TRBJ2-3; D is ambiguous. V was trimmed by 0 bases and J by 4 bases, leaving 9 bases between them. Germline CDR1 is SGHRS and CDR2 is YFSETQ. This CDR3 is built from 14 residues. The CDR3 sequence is CASSLAYAPDTQYF. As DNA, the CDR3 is TGCGCCAGCAGCTTGGCTTACGCCCCAGATACGCAGTATTTT.

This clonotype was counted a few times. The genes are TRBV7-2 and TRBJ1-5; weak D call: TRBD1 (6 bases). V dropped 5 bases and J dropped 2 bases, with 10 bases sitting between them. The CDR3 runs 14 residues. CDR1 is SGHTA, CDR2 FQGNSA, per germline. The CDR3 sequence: CASSLRQGNQPQHF. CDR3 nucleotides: TGTGCCAGCAGCCTCCGACAGGGCAATCAGCCCCAGCATTTT.

The CDR3 DNA sequence: TGTGCCAGCAGTTTCGAGGGGGGGTCTGAAGCTTTCTTT. It codes for CASSFEGGSEAFF. The chain joins TRBV6-5 to TRBJ1-1, with D maybe TRBD1 (6 bases). The CDR3 loop spans 13 amino acids. Germline V gene lookup returns CDR1 MNHEY and CDR2 SVGAGI. V was cut by 4 bases and J by 6 bases, with 12 bases left in between.

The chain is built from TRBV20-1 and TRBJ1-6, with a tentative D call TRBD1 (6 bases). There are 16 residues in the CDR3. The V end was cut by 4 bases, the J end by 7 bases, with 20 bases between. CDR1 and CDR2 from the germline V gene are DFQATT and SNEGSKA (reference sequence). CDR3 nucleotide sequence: TGCAGTGCTAATCAACAGGGCCCCTTAAAGAATTCACCCCTCCACTTT. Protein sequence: CSANQQGPLKNSPLHF.

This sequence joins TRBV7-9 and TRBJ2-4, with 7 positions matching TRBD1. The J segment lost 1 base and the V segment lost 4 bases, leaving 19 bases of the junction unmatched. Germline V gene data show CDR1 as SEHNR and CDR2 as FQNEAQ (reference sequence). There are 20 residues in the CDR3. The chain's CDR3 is CASSWGTGTVKSLAKNIQYF. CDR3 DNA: TGTGCCAGCAGCTGGGGGACCGGGACAGTTAAATCTTTGGCCAAAAACATTCAGTACTTC.

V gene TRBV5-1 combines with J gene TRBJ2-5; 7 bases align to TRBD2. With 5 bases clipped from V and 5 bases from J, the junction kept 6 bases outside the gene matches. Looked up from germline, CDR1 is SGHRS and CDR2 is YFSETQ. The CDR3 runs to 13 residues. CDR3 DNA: TGCGCCAGCAGTGGGGAGGGCCGGGAGACCCAGTACTTC. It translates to CASSGEGRETQYF. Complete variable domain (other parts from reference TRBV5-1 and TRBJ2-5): KAGVTQTPRYLIKTRGQQVTLSCSPISGHRSVSWYQQTPGQGLQFLFEYFSETQRNKGNFPGRFSGRQFSNSRSEMNVSTLELGDSALYLCASSGEGRETQYFGPGTRLLVL.

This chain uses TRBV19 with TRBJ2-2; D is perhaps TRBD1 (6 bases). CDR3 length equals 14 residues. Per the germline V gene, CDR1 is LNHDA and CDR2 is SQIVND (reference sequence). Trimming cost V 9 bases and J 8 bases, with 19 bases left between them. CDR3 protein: CASRGSSRGGELFF. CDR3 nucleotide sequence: TGTGCCAGCAGGGGTAGCTCCCGAGGGGGGGAGCTGTTTTTT.

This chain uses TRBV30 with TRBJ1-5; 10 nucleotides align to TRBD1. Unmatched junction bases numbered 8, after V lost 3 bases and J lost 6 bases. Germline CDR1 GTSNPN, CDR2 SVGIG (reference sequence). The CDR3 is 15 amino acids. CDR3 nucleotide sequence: TGTGCCTGGAGCGAGGACAGGGGGAACGGTCAGCCCCAGCATTTT. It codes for CAWSEDRGNGQPQHF.

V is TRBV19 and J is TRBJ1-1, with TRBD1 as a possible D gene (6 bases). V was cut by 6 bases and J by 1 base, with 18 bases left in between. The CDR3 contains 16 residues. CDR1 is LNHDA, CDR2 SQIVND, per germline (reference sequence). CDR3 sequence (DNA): TGTGCCAGTAGATTAAGGACAGAACTCCCGAACACTGAAGCTTTCTTT. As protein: CASRLRTELPNTEAFF.

The CDR3: CASSLQGSEQYF. In DNA, the CDR3 is TGTGCCAGCAGCCTACAGGGTTCGGAGCAGTACTTC. The chain uses TRBV5-4 and TRBJ2-7; the D gene is possibly TRBD1 (6 bases). The V end lost 4 bases, the J end lost 7 bases, and 12 bases lay between the germline ends. CDR1 is SGHNT and CDR2 is YYREEE in the germline V gene (reference sequence). CDR3 length: 12 amino acids.

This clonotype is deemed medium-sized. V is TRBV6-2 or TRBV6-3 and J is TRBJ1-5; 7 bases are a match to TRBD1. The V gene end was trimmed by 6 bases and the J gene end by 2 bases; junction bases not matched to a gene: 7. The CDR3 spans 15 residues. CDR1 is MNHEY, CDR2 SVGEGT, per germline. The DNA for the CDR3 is TGTGCCAGCAGCGCAGGGGGGGCGGGCAATCAGCCCCAGCATTTT. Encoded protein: CASSAGGAGNQPQHF.

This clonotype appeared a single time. CDR3 region: CASSSGQLITGYTF. The CDR3 region has the DNA TGTGCCAGCAGCTCGGGACAGCTCATTACCGGCTACACCTTC. The genes are TRBV5-4 and TRBJ1-2, with 7 nucleotides matching TRBD1. The trim removed 3 bases at V and 8 bases at J, leaving 10 bases unmatched. The CDR3 totals 14 residues. CDR1 and CDR2 (germline): SGHNT, YYREEE (reference sequence).

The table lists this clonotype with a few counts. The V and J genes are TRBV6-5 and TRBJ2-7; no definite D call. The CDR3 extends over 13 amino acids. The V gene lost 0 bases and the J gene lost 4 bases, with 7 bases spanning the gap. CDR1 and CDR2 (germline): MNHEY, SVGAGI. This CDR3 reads CASSYSLGYEQYF. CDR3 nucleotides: TGTGCCAGCAGTTACTCTCTCGGGTACGAGCAGTACTTC.

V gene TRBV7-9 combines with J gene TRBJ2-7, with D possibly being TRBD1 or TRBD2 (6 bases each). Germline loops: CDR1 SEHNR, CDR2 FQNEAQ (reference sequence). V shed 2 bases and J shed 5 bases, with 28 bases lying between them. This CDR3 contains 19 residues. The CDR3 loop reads CASSLSIGSGLLKGDEQYF. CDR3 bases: TGTGCCAGCAGCTTATCCATCGGTAGCGGCCTTTTAAAGGGGGACGAGCAGTACTTC.

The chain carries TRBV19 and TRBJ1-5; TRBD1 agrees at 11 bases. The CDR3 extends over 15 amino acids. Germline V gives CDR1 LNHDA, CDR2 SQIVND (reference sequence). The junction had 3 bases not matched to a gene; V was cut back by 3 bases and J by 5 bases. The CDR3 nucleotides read TGTGCCAGTAGTATTTCGGGACAGGGGGATCAGCCCCAGCATTTT. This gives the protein CASSISGQGDQPQHF.

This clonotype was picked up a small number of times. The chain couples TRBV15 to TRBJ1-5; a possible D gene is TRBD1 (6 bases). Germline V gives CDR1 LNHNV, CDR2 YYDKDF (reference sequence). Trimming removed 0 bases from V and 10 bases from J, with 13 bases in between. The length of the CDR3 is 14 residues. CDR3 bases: TGTGCCACCAGCAGAGATGGGGGCGGCATTCCCCAGCATTTT. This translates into CATSRDGGGIPQHF.

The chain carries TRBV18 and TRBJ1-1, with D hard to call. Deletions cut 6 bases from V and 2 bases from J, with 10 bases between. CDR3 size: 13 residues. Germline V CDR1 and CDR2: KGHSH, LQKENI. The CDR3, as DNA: TGTGCCAGCTCGGACGGCCCTAACACTGAAGCTTTCTTT. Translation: CASSDGPNTEAFF.

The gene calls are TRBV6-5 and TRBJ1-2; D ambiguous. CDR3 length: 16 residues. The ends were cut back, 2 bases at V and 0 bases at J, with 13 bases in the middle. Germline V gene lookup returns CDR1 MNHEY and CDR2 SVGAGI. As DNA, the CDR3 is TGTGCCAGCAGTTACATCGTCAGCCCGCCTAACTATGGCTACACCTTC. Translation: CASSYIVSPPNYGYTF.

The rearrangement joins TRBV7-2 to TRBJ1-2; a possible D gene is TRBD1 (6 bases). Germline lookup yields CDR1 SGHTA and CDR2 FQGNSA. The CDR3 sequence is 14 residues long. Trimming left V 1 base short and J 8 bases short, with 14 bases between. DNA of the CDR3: TGTGCCAGCAGCTTAGTAGGGGGACAAGCGGGCTACACCTTC. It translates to CASSLVGGQAGYTF.

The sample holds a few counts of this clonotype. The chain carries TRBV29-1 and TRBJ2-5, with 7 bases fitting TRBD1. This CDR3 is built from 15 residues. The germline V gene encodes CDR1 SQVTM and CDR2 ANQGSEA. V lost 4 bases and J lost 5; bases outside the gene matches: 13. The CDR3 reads CSVVTTGQKFETQYF. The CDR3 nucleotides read TGCAGCGTTGTAACCACGGGACAGAAGTTCGAGACCCAGTACTTC.

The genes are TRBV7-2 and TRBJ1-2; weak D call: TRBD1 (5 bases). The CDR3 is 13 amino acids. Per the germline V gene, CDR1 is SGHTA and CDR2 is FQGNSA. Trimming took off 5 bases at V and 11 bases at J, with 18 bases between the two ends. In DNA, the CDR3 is TGTGCCAGCAGCCGACTTTCCGGGGCTGGATACACCTTC. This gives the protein CASSRLSGAGYTF.

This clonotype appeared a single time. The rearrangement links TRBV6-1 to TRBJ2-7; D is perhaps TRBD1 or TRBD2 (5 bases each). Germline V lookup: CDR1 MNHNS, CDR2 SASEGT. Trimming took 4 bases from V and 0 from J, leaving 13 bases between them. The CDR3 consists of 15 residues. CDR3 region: CASSGRERTSYEQYF. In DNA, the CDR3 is TGTGCCAGCAGTGGCAGGGAGAGAACCTCCTACGAGCAGTACTTC.

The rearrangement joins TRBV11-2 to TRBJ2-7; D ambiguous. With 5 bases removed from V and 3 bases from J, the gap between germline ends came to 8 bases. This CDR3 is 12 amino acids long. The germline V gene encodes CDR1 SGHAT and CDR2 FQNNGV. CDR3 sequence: CASSPRYYEQYF. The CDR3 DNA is TGTGCCAGCAGCCCACGATACTACGAGCAGTACTTC.

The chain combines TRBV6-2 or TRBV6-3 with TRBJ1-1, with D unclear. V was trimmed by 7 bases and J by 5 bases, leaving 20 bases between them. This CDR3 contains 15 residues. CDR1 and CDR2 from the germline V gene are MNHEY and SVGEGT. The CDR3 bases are TGTGCCAGCACTCCACCCGTGGGCTGGGATACTGAAGCTTTCTTT. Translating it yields CASTPPVGWDTEAFF.

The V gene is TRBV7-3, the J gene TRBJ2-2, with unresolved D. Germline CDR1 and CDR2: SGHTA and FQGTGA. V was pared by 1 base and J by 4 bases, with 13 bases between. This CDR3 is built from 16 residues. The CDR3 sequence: CASSLMMLGSTGELFF. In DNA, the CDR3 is TGTGCCAGCAGCTTAATGATGCTAGGCTCCACCGGGGAGCTGTTTTTT. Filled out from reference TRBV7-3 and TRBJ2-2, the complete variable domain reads GAGVSQTPSNKVTEKGKYVELRCDPISGHTALYWYRQSLGQGPEFLIYFQGTGAADDSGLPNDRFFAVRPEGSVSTLKIQRTERGDSAVYLCASSLMMLGSTGELFFGEGSRLTVL.

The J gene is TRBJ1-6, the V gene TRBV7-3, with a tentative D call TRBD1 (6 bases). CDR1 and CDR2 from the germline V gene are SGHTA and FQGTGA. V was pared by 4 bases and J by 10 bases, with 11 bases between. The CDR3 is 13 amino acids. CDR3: CASSSYRESPLHF. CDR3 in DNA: TGTGCCAGCAGCTCTTACAGGGAATCACCCCTCCACTTT.

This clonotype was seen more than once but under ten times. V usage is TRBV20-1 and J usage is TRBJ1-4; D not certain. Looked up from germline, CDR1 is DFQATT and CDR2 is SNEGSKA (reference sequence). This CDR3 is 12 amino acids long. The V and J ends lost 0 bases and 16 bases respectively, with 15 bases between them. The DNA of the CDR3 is TGCAGTGCTAGAGAATCAGGCCTCAAGGCGTTTTTT. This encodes CSARESGLKAFF.

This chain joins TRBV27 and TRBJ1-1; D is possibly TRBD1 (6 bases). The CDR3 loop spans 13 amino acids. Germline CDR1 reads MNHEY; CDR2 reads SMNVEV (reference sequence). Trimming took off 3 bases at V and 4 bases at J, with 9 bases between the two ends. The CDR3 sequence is CASSFAQGTEAFF. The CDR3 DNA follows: TGTGCCAGCAGTTTCGCACAGGGCACTGAAGCTTTCTTT.

The CDR3 DNA is TGTGCCAGCAGTTGGGCTAGCGGGCCCAATGAGCAGTTCTTC. This gives the protein CASSWASGPNEQFF. V gene TRBV27 combines with J gene TRBJ2-1; 8 bases match TRBD2. The CDR3 extends over 14 amino acids. V dropped 4 bases and J dropped 6; count of bases not matched to a gene: 5. Germline V CDR1 and CDR2: MNHEY, SMNVEV (reference sequence).

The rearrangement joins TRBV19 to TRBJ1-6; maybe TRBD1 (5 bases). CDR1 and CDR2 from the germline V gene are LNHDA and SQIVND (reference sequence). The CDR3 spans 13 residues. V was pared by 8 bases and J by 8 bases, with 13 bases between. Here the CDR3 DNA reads TGTGCCAGTTTGGGTCAGGGTGATTCACCCCTCCACTTT. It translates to CASLGQGDSPLHF. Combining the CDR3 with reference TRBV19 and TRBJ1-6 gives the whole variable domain DGGITQSPKYLFRKEGQNVTLSCEQNLNHDAMYWYRQDPGQGLRLIYYSQIVNDFQKGDIAEGYSVSREKKESFPLTVTSAQKNPTAFYLCASLGQGDSPLHFGNGTRLTVT.